This TCR beta chain was recorded in a study of shared clonotypes between healthy human individuals. TCRdb's table, derived via immunoSEQ multiplex PCR, lists solely in-frame clones and lacks some. The sample records over 95,000 clones, less than 60% being singletons. This clone was seen repeatedly, ten times or more. V lost 4 bases to trimming and J lost 5 bases; unmatched junction nucleotides: 7. The CDR3 runs 14 residues. Germline values: CDR1 GTSNPN, CDR2 SVGIG (reference sequence). The chain combines TRBV30 with TRBJ2-5; TRBD2 matches at 10 bases. The specimen was PBMCs. This receptor was identified in a woman between 35 and 50 years old in good health. Some clones in this sample may be carry-over from other donors' samples. The DNA for the CDR3 is TGTGCCTGGACTAGCGGGAGCTTTCAGGAGACCCAGTACTTC. Protein sequence: CAWTSGSFQETQYF.